In this sample, the clone carrying this TCR beta chain turned up many times. What it binds is not known. The CDR3 covers 13 residues. Germline loops: CDR1 MDHEN, CDR2 SYDVKM. The J segment lost 6 bases and the V segment lost 4 bases, leaving 5 bases of the junction unmatched. This entry is derived from a study of response to subunit inactivated influenza vaccine. General study points: The authors put forward the suggestion that each seasonal influenza vaccination may bring in only a limited number of new T cells.

A single record per CDR3 protein comes from TCRdb applying MiXCR to the RT-PCR reads. This sample has around 710,000 distinct CDR3 sequences, with 11% to 15% found just once. The chain recombines TRBV28 with TRBJ1-1; 7 bases align to TRBD1. The sequenced sample was PBMCs from blood, obtained less than 15 days before vaccination. The clonotype was recovered from a man between 45 and 60 years old who received an inactivated influenza vaccine. CDR3 DNA: TGTGCCAGCAGTTCAGGGGGGGTAGCTGAAGCTTTCTTT. Translating it yields CASSSGGVAEAFF.